This T cell receptor beta chain comes out of a study of CD8 T cells in Susac syndrome. The CDR3 has 13 amino acids. J lost 5 bases, V lost 6 bases, and 5 bases had no gene match. There are a few counts of this clonotype. Reverse transcription of roughly 0.5 to 1 ug RNA used random hexamers. MiXCR, applied by TCRdb to the immunoSEQ multiplex PCR reads, yields one record per CDR3 protein. The repertoire holds roughly 120,000 distinct CDR3 sequences, with about 95% as singletons. The source is a human donor in good health. Sequenced input: CD4+ T cells from PBMCs. This chain uses TRBV12-3 or TRBV12-4 with TRBJ1-1; 8 nucleotides agree with TRBD1. CDR3 loop: CASSSDRGTEAFF. As DNA, the CDR3 is TGTGCCAGCAGCAGTGACAGGGGAACTGAAGCTTTCTTT.